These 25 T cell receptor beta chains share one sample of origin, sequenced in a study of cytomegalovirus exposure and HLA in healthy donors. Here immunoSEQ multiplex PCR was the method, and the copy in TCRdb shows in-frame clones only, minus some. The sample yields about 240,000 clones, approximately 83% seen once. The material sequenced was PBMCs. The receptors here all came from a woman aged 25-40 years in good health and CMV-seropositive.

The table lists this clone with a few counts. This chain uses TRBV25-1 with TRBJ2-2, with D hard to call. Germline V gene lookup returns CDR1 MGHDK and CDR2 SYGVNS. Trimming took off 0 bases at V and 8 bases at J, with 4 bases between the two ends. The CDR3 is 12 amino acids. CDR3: CASSEYSGELFF. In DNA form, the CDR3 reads TGTGCCAGCAGTGAATATTCGGGGGAGCTGTTTTTT.

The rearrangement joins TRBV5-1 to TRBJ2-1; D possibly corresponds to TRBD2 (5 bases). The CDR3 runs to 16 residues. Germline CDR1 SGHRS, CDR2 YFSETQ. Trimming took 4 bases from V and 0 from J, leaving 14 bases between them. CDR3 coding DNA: TGCGCCAGCAGCCCCGACGGGGTGGACTCCTACAATGAGCAGTTCTTC. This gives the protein CASSPDGVDSYNEQFF. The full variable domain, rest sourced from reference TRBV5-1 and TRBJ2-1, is KAGVTQTPRYLIKTRGQQVTLSCSPISGHRSVSWYQQTPGQGLQFLFEYFSETQRNKGNFPGRFSGRQFSNSRSEMNVSTLELGDSALYLCASSPDGVDSYNEQFFGPGTRLTVL.

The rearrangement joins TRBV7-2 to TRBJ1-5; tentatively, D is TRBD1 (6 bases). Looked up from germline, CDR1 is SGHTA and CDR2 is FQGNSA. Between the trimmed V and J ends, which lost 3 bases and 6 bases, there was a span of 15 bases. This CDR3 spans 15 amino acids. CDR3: CASSFLTGKGQPQHF. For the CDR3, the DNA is TGTGCCAGCAGCTTCCTAACAGGGAAGGGTCAGCCCCAGCATTTT.

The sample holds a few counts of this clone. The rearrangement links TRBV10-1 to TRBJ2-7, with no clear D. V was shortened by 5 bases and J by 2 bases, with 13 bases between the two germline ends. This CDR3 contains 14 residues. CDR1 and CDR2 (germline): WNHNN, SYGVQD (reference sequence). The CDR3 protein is CASSQVSAPYEQYF. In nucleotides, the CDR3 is TGCGCCAGCAGTCAAGTCAGCGCCCCCTACGAGCAGTACTTC.

The CDR3 DNA sequence: TGTGCCAGCAGCCGGACTAGCGGGAGGTATCCCTACGAGCAGTACTTC. This codes for CASSRTSGRYPYEQYF. The chain joins TRBV28 to TRBJ2-7, with TRBD2 matching over 14 bases. The CDR3 is made up of 16 amino acids. Germline CDR1 is MDHEN and CDR2 is SYDVKM. The V gene end was trimmed by 6 bases and the J gene end by 2 bases; junction bases not matched to a gene: 6.

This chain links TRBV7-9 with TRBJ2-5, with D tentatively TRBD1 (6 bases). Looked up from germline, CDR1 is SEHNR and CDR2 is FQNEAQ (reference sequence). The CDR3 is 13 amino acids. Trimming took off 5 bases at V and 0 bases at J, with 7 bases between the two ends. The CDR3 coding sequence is TGTGCCAGCAGCGGACAGTACCAAGAGACCCAGTACTTC. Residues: CASSGQYQETQYF.

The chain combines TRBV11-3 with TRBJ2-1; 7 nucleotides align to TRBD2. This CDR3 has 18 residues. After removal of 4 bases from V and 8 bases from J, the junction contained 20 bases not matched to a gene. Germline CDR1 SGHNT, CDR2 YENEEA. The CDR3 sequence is CASSSYRTSGARGDEQFF. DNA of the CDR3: TGTGCCAGCAGCTCCTACCGGACTAGTGGGGCCCGTGGAGATGAGCAGTTCTTC.

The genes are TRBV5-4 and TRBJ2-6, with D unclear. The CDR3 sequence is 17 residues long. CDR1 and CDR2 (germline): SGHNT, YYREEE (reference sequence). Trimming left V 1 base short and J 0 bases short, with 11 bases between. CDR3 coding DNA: TGTGCCAGCAGCTTGAGAAGAATCAGCTCTGGGGCCAACGTCCTGACTTTC. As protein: CASSLRRISSGANVLTF.

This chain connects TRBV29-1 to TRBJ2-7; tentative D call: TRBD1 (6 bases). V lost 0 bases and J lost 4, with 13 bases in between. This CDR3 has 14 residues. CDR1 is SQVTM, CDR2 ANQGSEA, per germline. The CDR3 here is CSVEDTGNRYEQYF. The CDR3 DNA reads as TGCAGCGTTGAAGACACAGGGAACCGATACGAGCAGTACTTC.

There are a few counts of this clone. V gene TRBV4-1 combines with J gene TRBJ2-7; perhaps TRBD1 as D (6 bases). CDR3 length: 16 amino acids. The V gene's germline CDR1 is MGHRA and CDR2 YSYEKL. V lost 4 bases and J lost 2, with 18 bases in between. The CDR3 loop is CASSPPTQGRPYEQYF. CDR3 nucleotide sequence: TGCGCCAGCAGCCCACCAACACAGGGTCGACCCTACGAGCAGTACTTC.

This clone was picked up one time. CDR3 sequence: CASSLAVSAGEVDTQYF. CDR3 sequence (DNA): TGCGCCAGCAGCTTGGCCGTCTCAGCGGGAGAGGTGGATACGCAGTATTTT. The V gene is TRBV5-1, the J gene TRBJ2-3; the match to TRBD2 covers 8 bases. Per the germline V gene, CDR1 is SGHRS and CDR2 is YFSETQ. Trimming at V came to 0 bases and at J to 6 bases, leaving 12 bases not matched to a gene. The CDR3 length is 17 residues.

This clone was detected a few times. The CDR3 sequence: CASSLGLAGGLGETQYF. As DNA, the CDR3 is TGTGCCAGCAGCCTGGGACTAGCGGGAGGGTTAGGAGAGACCCAGTACTTC. This chain uses TRBV5-4 with TRBJ2-5; 16 bases map to TRBD2. The CDR3 spans 17 residues. Germline CDR1 and CDR2: SGHNT and YYREEE (reference sequence). V lost 4 bases, J lost 4 bases, and 7 bases stayed unmatched.

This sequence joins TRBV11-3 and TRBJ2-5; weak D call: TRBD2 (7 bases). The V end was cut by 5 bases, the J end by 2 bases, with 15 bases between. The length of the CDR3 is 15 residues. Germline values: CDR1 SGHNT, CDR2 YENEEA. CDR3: CASSPGGQRQETQYF. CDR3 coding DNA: TGTGCCAGCAGCCCGGGAGGACAGAGACAAGAGACCCAGTACTTC.

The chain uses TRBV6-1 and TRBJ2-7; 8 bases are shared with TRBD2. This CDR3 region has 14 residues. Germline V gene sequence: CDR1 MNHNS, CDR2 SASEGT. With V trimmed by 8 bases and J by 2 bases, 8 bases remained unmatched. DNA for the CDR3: TGTGCCAGCTTAGGGGGGACTAGTGCCTACGAGCAGTACTTC. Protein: CASLGGTSAYEQYF.

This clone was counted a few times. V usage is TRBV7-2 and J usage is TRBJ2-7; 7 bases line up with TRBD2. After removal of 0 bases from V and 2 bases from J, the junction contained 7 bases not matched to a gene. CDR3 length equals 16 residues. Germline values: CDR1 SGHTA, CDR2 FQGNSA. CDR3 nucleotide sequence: TGTGCCAGCAGCTTAGCGTCGAGACTAGCAACCTACGAGCAGTACTTC. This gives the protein CASSLASRLATYEQYF.

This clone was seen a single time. CDR3 coding DNA: TGTGCCAGCCTTGAGACAGGGCTCAGTAACGAGCAGTACTTC. This gives the protein CASLETGLSNEQYF. The genes are TRBV11-1 and TRBJ2-7; 7 bases agree with TRBD1. Germline V CDR1 and CDR2: SGHAT, FQDESV (reference sequence). The CDR3 is 14 residues long. The V segment lost 8 bases and the J segment 5 bases; nucleotides outside the gene matches: 12.

CDR3 in amino acids: CAWSGIAGGNYNEQFF. The CDR3 DNA is TGTGCCTGGAGTGGAATAGCGGGAGGTAACTACAATGAGCAGTTCTTC. This chain links TRBV30 with TRBJ2-1; 10 bases agree with TRBD2. The germline V gene has CDR1 GTSNPN and CDR2 SVGIG (reference sequence). The CDR3 runs to 16 residues. V dropped 1 base and J dropped 3; count of bases not matched to a gene: 6. The whole variable domain, filled in from reference TRBV30 and TRBJ2-1, reads SQTIHQWPATLVQPVGSPLSLECTVEGTSNPNLYWYRQAAGRGLQLLFYSVGIGQISSEVPQNLSASRPQDRQFILSSKKLLLSDSGFYLCAWSGIAGGNYNEQFFGPGTRLTVL.

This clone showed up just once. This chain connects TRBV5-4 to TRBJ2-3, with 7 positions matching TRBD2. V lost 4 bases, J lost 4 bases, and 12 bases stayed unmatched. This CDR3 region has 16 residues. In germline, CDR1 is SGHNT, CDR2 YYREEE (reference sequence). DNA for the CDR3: TGTGCCAGCAGCCTGATCTCGCGGGAGTCCTCAGATACGCAGTATTTT. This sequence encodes CASSLISRESSDTQYF.

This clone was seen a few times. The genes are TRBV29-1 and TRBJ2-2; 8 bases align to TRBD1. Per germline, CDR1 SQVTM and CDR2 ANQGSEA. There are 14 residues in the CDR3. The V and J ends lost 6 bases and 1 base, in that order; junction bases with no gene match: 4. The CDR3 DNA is TGCAGCGTAGACAGGGGCCTGAACACCGGGGAGCTGTTTTTT. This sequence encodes CSVDRGLNTGELFF.

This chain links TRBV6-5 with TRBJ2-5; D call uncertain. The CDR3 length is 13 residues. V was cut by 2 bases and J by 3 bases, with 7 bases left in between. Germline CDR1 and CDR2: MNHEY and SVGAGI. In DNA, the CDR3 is TGTGCCAGCAGTTACATCCGTGAAGAGACCCAGTACTTC. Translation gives CASSYIREETQYF.

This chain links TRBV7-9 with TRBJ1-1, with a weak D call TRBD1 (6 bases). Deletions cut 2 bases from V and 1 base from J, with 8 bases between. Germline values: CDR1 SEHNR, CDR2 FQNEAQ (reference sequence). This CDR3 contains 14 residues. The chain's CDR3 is CASSLWDTNTEAFF. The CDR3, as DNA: TGTGCCAGCAGCTTATGGGACACGAACACTGAAGCTTTCTTT. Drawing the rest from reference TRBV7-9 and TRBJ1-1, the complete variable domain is DTGVSQNPRHKITKRGQNVTFRCDPISEHNRLYWYRQTLGQGPEFLTYFQNEAQLEKSRLLSDRFSAERPKGSFSTLEIQRTEQGDSAMYLCASSLWDTNTEAFFGQGTRLTVV.

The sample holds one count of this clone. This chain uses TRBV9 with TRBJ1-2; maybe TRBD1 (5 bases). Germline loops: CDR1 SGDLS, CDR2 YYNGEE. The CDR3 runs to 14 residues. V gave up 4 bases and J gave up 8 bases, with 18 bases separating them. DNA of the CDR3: TGTGCCAGCAGCTCAAACCCCTCGGGGGTGGGCTACACCTTC. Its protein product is CASSSNPSGVGYTF.

The CDR3 protein is CASSLSSNTEAFF. DNA of the CDR3: TGCGCCAGCAGTTTAAGTAGTAACACTGAAGCTTTCTTT. V and J are TRBV10-2 and TRBJ1-1; D is unclear. Germline V gene lookup returns CDR1 WSHSY and CDR2 SAAADI. Trimming removed 5 bases at V and 2 bases at J, with 9 bases between. The CDR3 runs to 13 residues.

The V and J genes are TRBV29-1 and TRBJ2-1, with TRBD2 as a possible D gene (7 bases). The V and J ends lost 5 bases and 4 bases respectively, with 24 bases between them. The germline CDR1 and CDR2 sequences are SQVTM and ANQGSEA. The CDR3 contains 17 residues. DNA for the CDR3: TGCAGCGTTATTAGTTTGGCGGGGGCGGTGGATTACAATGAGCAGTTCTTC. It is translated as CSVISLAGAVDYNEQFF.

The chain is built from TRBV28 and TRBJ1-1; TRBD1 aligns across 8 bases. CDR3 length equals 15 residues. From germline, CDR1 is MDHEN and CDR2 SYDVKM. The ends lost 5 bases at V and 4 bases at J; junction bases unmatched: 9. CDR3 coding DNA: TGTGCCAGCAGTGAGCTAGGACAGGGAGCCACTGAAGCTTTCTTT. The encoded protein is CASSELGQGATEAFF.